A single sample gave rise to the 25 T cell receptor beta chains below, sequenced in a study of cytomegalovirus exposure and HLA in healthy donors. Clones were read by immunoSEQ multiplex PCR, and TCRdb kept only the in-frame ones, dropping some. The sample holds some 140,000 clones; 80% to 90% are singletons and the top ten take just under 3%. Sequenced input: PBMCs. The source of these receptors is a man between 18 and 29 years old in good health and CMV-seronegative.

The chain recombines TRBV19 with TRBJ1-5, with TRBD1 as a possible D gene (5 bases). CDR3 length equals 15 residues. The germline V and J ends were trimmed by 0 bases and 6 bases, with 12 bases remaining between them. Germline CDR1 is LNHDA and CDR2 is SQIVND (reference sequence). CDR3 DNA sequence: TGTGCCAGTAGTATAGAAGGGGCTCGGGTTCAGCCCCAGCATTTT. Protein sequence: CASSIEGARVQPQHF.

V gene TRBV5-8 combines with J gene TRBJ2-1, with TRBD1 identical over 11 bases. V lost 5 bases to trimming and J lost 5 bases; unmatched junction nucleotides: 9. CDR1 and CDR2 (germline): SGHTS, YDEGEE. The length of the CDR3 is 16 residues. Written as DNA, the CDR3 is TGTGCCAGCAGACCGGCCGGGACAGGGGGTCACAATGAGCAGTTCTTC. Its translation is CASRPAGTGGHNEQFF.

This chain connects TRBV13 to TRBJ2-5; no clear D. The germline gives CDR1 PRHDT, CDR2 FYEKMQ (reference sequence). Trimming stripped 4 bases from V and 0 bases from J, with 6 bases between. The CDR3 sequence is 13 residues long. This chain's CDR3 is CASSSRDQETQYF. In DNA form, the CDR3 reads TGTGCCAGCAGCTCCCGGGACCAAGAGACCCAGTACTTC.

The chain uses TRBV7-2 and TRBJ2-7; no clear D. V was pared by 2 bases and J by 0 bases, with 2 bases between. Germline V gives CDR1 SGHTA, CDR2 FQGNSA. The CDR3 loop spans 12 amino acids. Here the CDR3 DNA reads TGTGCCAGCAGCTTATACTCCTACGAGCAGTACTTC. As protein: CASSLYSYEQYF.

This chain joins TRBV7-9 and TRBJ2-5; 7 bases align to TRBD2. In germline, CDR1 is SEHNR, CDR2 FQNEAQ (reference sequence). The CDR3 extends over 14 amino acids. With V trimmed by 3 bases and J by 1 base, 2 bases remained unmatched. The CDR3 DNA follows: TGTGCCAGCAGCTTGCTAGCGGCCCAAGAGACCCAGTACTTC. Amino acid sequence: CASSLLAAQETQYF.

The sample holds one count of this clone. The V and J genes are TRBV6-5 and TRBJ2-3, with 10 bases that match TRBD2. V dropped 1 base and J dropped 6; count of bases not matched to a gene: 7. Germline CDR1 reads MNHEY; CDR2 reads SVGAGI. There are 16 residues in the CDR3. CDR3 DNA: TGTGCCAGCAGTTACTTTAGCGGGGGGCCCCCCGATACGCAGTATTTT. Protein: CASSYFSGGPPDTQYF.

This clone was counted a single time. V usage is TRBV27 and J usage is TRBJ1-1; D uncertain. Germline CDR1 and CDR2: MNHEY and SMNVEV (reference sequence). CDR3 length: 13 amino acids. V was trimmed by 5 bases and J by 0 bases, leaving 7 bases between them. CDR3 in amino acids: CASSPGLNTEAFF. DNA for the CDR3: TGTGCCAGCAGTCCAGGCCTGAACACTGAAGCTTTCTTT.

The chain combines TRBV27 with TRBJ2-5; D unresolved. The J call may not be correct, given that the DNA end is closer to TRBJ2-7. The CDR3 runs 13 residues. Germline assignment: CDR1 MNHEY and CDR2 SMNVEV (reference sequence). The CDR3: CASSLWPGSEQYF. The CDR3 bases are TGTGCCAGCAGTTTATGGCCGGGTTCCGAGCAGTACTTC.

The CDR3 sequence is CASSLSTGNHEKLFF. The CDR3 DNA sequence: TGCGCCAGCAGCTTGTCGACAGGGAATCATGAAAAACTGTTTTTT. The chain employs TRBV5-1 and TRBJ1-4, with 7 bases matching TRBD1. This CDR3 is 15 amino acids long. With 1 base clipped from V and 6 bases from J, the junction kept 6 bases outside the gene matches. CDR1 is SGHRS and CDR2 is YFSETQ in the germline V gene.

The chain joins TRBV9 to TRBJ2-3, with TRBD1 matching over 8 bases. The CDR3 runs 16 residues. The V and J ends lost 4 bases and 1 base, in that order; junction bases with no gene match: 8. Germline V gene sequence: CDR1 SGDLS, CDR2 YYNGEE. The CDR3 is CASSPKTGVGTDTQYF. CDR3 DNA: TGTGCCAGCAGCCCAAAGACAGGGGTTGGCACAGATACGCAGTATTTT.

A remark on this clone: One junction end disagrees with the germline gene, perhaps due to a read error. This chain links TRBV5-1 with TRBJ1-2; D is unresolved. The CDR3 has 12 amino acids. From germline, CDR1 is SGHRS and CDR2 YFSETQ. The DNA of the CDR3 is TGCGCCAGCAGCTTGAGAGGGTTCGGAAACGTCTTC. Translation: CASSLRGFGNVF.

V usage is TRBV18 and J usage is TRBJ2-1; a weak D match, TRBD2 (6 bases). V was clipped by 5 bases and J by 2 bases, with 16 bases between them. Germline CDR1 reads KGHSH; CDR2 reads LQKENI. There are 16 residues in the CDR3. Written as DNA, the CDR3 is TGTGCCAGCTCATGGGGTAGCGGCGCCACCTACAATGAGCAGTTCTTC. This sequence encodes CASSWGSGATYNEQFF.

This chain joins TRBV11-2 and TRBJ2-7; 9 bases match TRBD1. V trimming: 10 bases; J trimming: 7 bases; junction bases outside the gene matches: 5. The germline V gene encodes CDR1 SGHAT and CDR2 FQNNGV. The CDR3 is 11 amino acids. The CDR3 region has the DNA TGTGCCACACAGGGGGCGGGGGAGCAGTACTTC. Residues: CATQGAGEQYF. Full variable domain (outside the CDR3, taken from reference TRBV11-2 and TRBJ2-7): EAGVAQSPRYKIIEKRQSVAFWCNPISGHATLYWYQQILGQGPKLLIQFQNNGVVDDSQLPKDRFSAERLKGVDSTLKIQPAKLEDSAVYLCATQGAGEQYFGPGTRLTVT.

This rearrangement joins TRBV6-6 to TRBJ2-5; 8 bases agree with TRBD2. This CDR3 region has 16 residues. Germline loops: CDR1 MNHNY, CDR2 SVGAGI (reference sequence). The trim removed 2 bases at V and 0 bases at J, leaving 5 bases unmatched. As DNA, the CDR3 is TGTGCCAGCAGTTACGGGAGCGGGGGTCACCAAGAGACCCAGTACTTC. Residues: CASSYGSGGHQETQYF.

The chain recombines TRBV7-5 with TRBJ2-7; the table gives TRBD1 as D, unverified against the DNA. TRBV7-5 is reported as a pseudogene. The CDR3 contains 15 residues. The CDR3 coding sequence is TGTGCCAGAAGAACTGCCGGGACAGGGGGGTCCGAGCAGTACTTC. Protein: CARRTAGTGGSEQYF.

The rearrangement uses TRBV5-1 and TRBJ2-5; the match to TRBD1 covers 10 bases. CDR1 and CDR2 from the germline V gene are SGHRS and YFSETQ. The length of the CDR3 is 15 residues. Germline trimming cut 7 bases from V and 5 bases from J; bases unmatched to any gene: 11. The CDR3 region is CASGQGAGQGETQYF. The CDR3 DNA is TGCGCCAGCGGTCAAGGGGCGGGACAGGGGGAGACCCAGTACTTC.

CDR3 sequence: CASSDQGALGSPLHF. DNA of the CDR3: TGTGCCAGCAGTGACCAGGGGGCTTTAGGTTCACCCCTCCACTTT. This chain uses TRBV27 with TRBJ1-6; 8 bases are a match to TRBD1. Per germline, CDR1 MNHEY and CDR2 SMNVEV (reference sequence). There are 15 residues in the CDR3. The V and J ends lost 5 bases and 9 bases, in that order; junction bases with no gene match: 9.

The rearrangement links TRBV10-3 to TRBJ2-7; TRBD1 aligns across 8 bases. The germline CDR1 and CDR2 sequences are ENHRY and SYGVKD. With V trimmed by 10 bases and J by 0 bases, 8 bases remained unmatched. The CDR3 has 14 residues. CDR3 nucleotides: TGTGCCACGGGGCGGGACAGGAGCTCCTACGAGCAGTACTTC. Its translation: CATGRDRSSYEQYF.

This sequence joins TRBV29-1 and TRBJ2-3, with D maybe TRBD2 (6 bases). In germline, CDR1 is SQVTM, CDR2 ANQGSEA. V was trimmed by 0 bases and J by 4 bases, leaving 20 bases between them. The length of the CDR3 is 17 residues. CDR3 protein: CSVEDLTGLGTADTQYF. The CDR3 bases are TGCAGCGTTGAAGATCTGACGGGACTCGGGACGGCAGATACGCAGTATTTT.

V usage is TRBV7-2 and J usage is TRBJ2-2; D might be TRBD2 (6 bases). Trimming removed 3 bases at V and 3 bases at J, with 8 bases between. The CDR3 is 14 residues long. CDR1 is SGHTA and CDR2 is FQGNSA in the germline V gene. CDR3 bases: TGTGCCAGCAGCTTTGGGGAGGACACCGGGGAGCTGTTTTTT. Its translation: CASSFGEDTGELFF.

The chain couples TRBV9 to TRBJ1-4; D is possibly TRBD1 (5 bases). V was cut by 3 bases and J by 2 bases, with 8 bases left in between. CDR1 and CDR2 (germline): SGDLS, YYNGEE. The CDR3 has 14 residues. The CDR3 sequence is CASSGDSTNEKLFF. DNA of the CDR3: TGTGCCAGCAGCGGTGACAGTACTAATGAAAAACTGTTTTTT.

V is TRBV28 and J is TRBJ1-3; D is possibly TRBD1 (5 bases). Germline CDR1 MDHEN, CDR2 SYDVKM. V shed 5 bases and J shed 0 bases, with 14 bases lying between them. The CDR3 runs to 16 residues. In DNA form, the CDR3 reads TGTGCCAGCAGTCCATCCAGACAGACCTCTGGAAACACCATATATTTT. Protein sequence: CASSPSRQTSGNTIYF.

This rearrangement joins TRBV29-1 to TRBJ2-1; 8 bases line up with TRBD2. Germline V gene data show CDR1 as SQVTM and CDR2 as ANQGSEA. V dropped 7 bases and J dropped 0; count of bases not matched to a gene: 5. This CDR3 contains 14 residues. CDR3 bases: TGCAGCGCCATCGGGACTAGCTCCTACAATGAGCAGTTCTTC. It translates to CSAIGTSSYNEQFF.

The rearrangement joins TRBV13 to TRBJ2-5; 10 nucleotides align to TRBD1. The CDR3 is made up of 15 amino acids. From germline, CDR1 is PRHDT and CDR2 FYEKMQ (reference sequence). Trimming at V came to 5 bases and at J to 5 bases, leaving 8 bases not matched to a gene. The CDR3 region has the DNA TGTGCCAGCAGCAAATTCCGGGGACAGGGGGAGACCCAGTACTTC. This codes for CASSKFRGQGETQYF.

The V and J genes are TRBV27 and TRBJ2-3, with 12 bases fitting TRBD1. The CDR3 is 16 residues long. Per germline, CDR1 MNHEY and CDR2 SMNVEV (reference sequence). J was trimmed by 7 bases and V by 5 bases; bases with no gene match: 10. CDR3 sequence (DNA): TGTGCCAGCAGTGAATCCGGGACAGGGGGCGCACATACGCAGTATTTT. Translating it yields CASSESGTGGAHTQYF.